What follows are 29 T cell receptor beta chains derived from one specimen sequenced in a study of T cell responses to AZD1222 COVID-19 vaccine. TCRdb's table, derived via immunoSEQ multiplex PCR, lists solely in-frame clones and lacks some. The repertoire holds 67,000 or so clones, with 84% as singletons. Material: peripheral blood, obtained on day 0 of AZD1222 vaccination. Every receptor here comes from an adult in good health.

The gene calls are TRBV6-5 and TRBJ1-1; the D gene is possibly TRBD1 (6 bases). Looked up from germline, CDR1 is MNHEY and CDR2 is SVGAGI. CDR3 length: 14 residues. V gave up 7 bases and J gave up 4 bases, with 16 bases separating them. DNA of the CDR3: TGTGCCAGCAAACCACAGGGAGGTCTCACTGAAGCTTTCTTT. Translation: CASKPQGGLTEAFF.

The J gene is TRBJ1-1, the V gene TRBV12-3 or TRBV12-4; D gene unclear. CDR3 length equals 13 residues. V lost 2 bases, J lost 6 bases, and 10 bases lay in between. Here the CDR3 DNA reads TGTGCCAGCAGTTTATTGAGGGCGGCTGAAGCTTTCTTT. Translation gives CASSLLRAAEAFF.

This chain joins TRBV11-2 and TRBJ2-2; 7 bases line up with TRBD2. This CDR3 has 13 residues. J gave up 7 bases and V 3 bases, and 2 bases lay outside the gene matches. Germline V gives CDR1 SGHAT, CDR2 FQNNGV. CDR3 in DNA: TGTGCCAGCAGCTTGGGGGGGTTCGGGGAGCTGTTTTTT. Amino acids: CASSLGGFGELFF. Looking up the rest from reference TRBV11-2 and TRBJ2-2 gives the full variable domain: EAGVAQSPRYKIIEKRQSVAFWCNPISGHATLYWYQQILGQGPKLLIQFQNNGVVDDSQLPKDRFSAERLKGVDSTLKIQPAKLEDSAVYLCASSLGGFGELFFGEGSRLTVL.

V and J are TRBV5-1 and TRBJ2-5; D unclear. Germline loops: CDR1 SGHRS, CDR2 YFSETQ. The V end was cut by 0 bases, the J end by 1 base, with 10 bases between. CDR3 length: 15 amino acids. The CDR3, as DNA: TGCGCCAGCAGCTTGGGGCTGGTTTCCCAAGAGACCCAGTACTTC. Its translation is CASSLGLVSQETQYF. The variable domain in full, with the rest retrieved from reference TRBV5-1 and TRBJ2-5, is KAGVTQTPRYLIKTRGQQVTLSCSPISGHRSVSWYQQTPGQGLQFLFEYFSETQRNKGNFPGRFSGRQFSNSRSEMNVSTLELGDSALYLCASSLGLVSQETQYFGPGTRLLVL.

Comments on this clone: The identical CDR3 is also encoded by other nucleotide sequences in the sample. The V and J genes are TRBV28 and TRBJ1-2; D not certain. The V and J ends lost 3 bases and 3 bases respectively, with 5 bases between them. Germline-derived CDR1 and CDR2 are MDHEN and SYDVKM. The CDR3 is 12 residues long. The DNA for the CDR3 is TGTGCCAGCAGTTTGACCGACTATGGCTACACCTTC. It codes for CASSLTDYGYTF.

This rearrangement joins TRBV5-1 to TRBJ1-1, with 9 bases matching TRBD1. The CDR3 consists of 15 residues. CDR1 and CDR2 (germline): SGHRS, YFSETQ. The trim removed 6 bases at V and 5 bases at J, leaving 11 bases unmatched. The CDR3 loop reads CASTYLGQGITEAFF. In nucleotides, the CDR3 is TGCGCCAGCACTTACCTAGGACAGGGGATTACTGAAGCTTTCTTT.

This chain joins TRBV6-5 and TRBJ1-2, with D maybe TRBD1 (5 bases). The V end lost 10 bases, the J end lost 0 bases, and 9 bases lay between the germline ends. The CDR3 totals 12 residues. CDR1 MNHEY and CDR2 SVGAGI come from the germline V gene. The CDR3 region is CATARANYGYTF. The CDR3 DNA follows: TGTGCCACTGCCAGGGCTAACTATGGCTACACCTTC.

This clone has only one observation. The chain couples TRBV7-9 to TRBJ1-6; tentative D call: TRBD1 (6 bases). This CDR3 has 16 amino acids. In germline, CDR1 is SEHNR, CDR2 FQNEAQ (reference sequence). V lost 5 bases to trimming and J lost 4 bases, with 15 bases between them. CDR3 nucleotides: TGTGCCAGCAGCCACGGGACATTTACTTATAATTCACCCCTCCACTTT. This codes for CASSHGTFTYNSPLHF.

This clone was picked up a small number of times. This chain connects TRBV5-1 to TRBJ2-1, with TRBD1 identical over 7 bases. J was trimmed by 1 base and V by 4 bases; bases with no gene match: 8. The CDR3 is 16 amino acids. Germline values: CDR1 SGHRS, CDR2 YFSETQ. The CDR3 loop reads CASSLEGGRSYNEQFF. The CDR3 DNA reads as TGCGCCAGCAGCCTAGAAGGGGGCCGGTCCTACAATGAGCAGTTCTTC. Using reference TRBV5-1 and TRBJ2-1 for the parts outside the CDR3, the full variable domain is KAGVTQTPRYLIKTRGQQVTLSCSPISGHRSVSWYQQTPGQGLQFLFEYFSETQRNKGNFPGRFSGRQFSNSRSEMNVSTLELGDSALYLCASSLEGGRSYNEQFFGPGTRLTVL.

The chain links TRBV5-8 to TRBJ2-2; D possibly matches TRBD1 or TRBD2 (5 bases each). Trimming took 4 bases from V and 4 from J, leaving 11 bases between them. This CDR3 region has 14 residues. The germline V gene encodes CDR1 SGHTS and CDR2 YDEGEE. The CDR3 region has the DNA TGTGCCAGCAGCCCCATGGGGACCACCGGGGAGCTGTTTTTT. Translation gives CASSPMGTTGELFF.

The chain recombines TRBV19 with TRBJ2-3, with D uncertain. The germline gives CDR1 LNHDA, CDR2 SQIVND (reference sequence). The CDR3 contains 13 residues. Trimming left V 3 bases short and J 2 bases short, with 6 bases between. The CDR3 coding sequence is TGTGCCAGTAGTATCGGAGCCACAGATACGCAGTATTTT. Amino acids: CASSIGATDTQYF.

The chain recombines TRBV27 with TRBJ2-5, with 8 bases matching TRBD2. The V gene end was trimmed by 2 bases and the J gene end by 5 bases; junction bases not matched to a gene: 19. CDR3 length: 19 residues. CDR1 is MNHEY, CDR2 SMNVEV, per germline (reference sequence). The CDR3 here is CASSLRFGGGGPIRETQYF. The DNA for the CDR3 is TGTGCCAGCAGTTTACGATTTGGTGGCGGGGGGCCAATCCGGGAGACCCAGTACTTC.

V usage is TRBV7-9 and J usage is TRBJ1-1; D gene uncertain. Germline CDR1 is SEHNR and CDR2 is FQNEAQ (reference sequence). The germline V and J ends were trimmed by 3 bases and 5 bases, with 16 bases remaining between them. The CDR3 totals 15 residues. DNA for the CDR3: TGTGCCAGCAGCTTTGGACCCCCTTCTGGAACTGAAGCTTTCTTT. It codes for CASSFGPPSGTEAFF.

J is TRBJ2-3 and V is TRBV28; D may correspond to TRBD1 or TRBD2 (5 bases each). CDR1 is MDHEN and CDR2 is SYDVKM in the germline V gene. V was shortened by 5 bases and J by 8 bases, with 14 bases between the two germline ends. The CDR3 spans 13 residues. The CDR3 coding sequence is TGTGCCAGCAGTGGTTTTGGGGGTACTACGCAGTATTTT. Translated, it gives CASSGFGGTTQYF.

This sequence joins TRBV27 and TRBJ2-5; D not resolved. CDR3 length: 11 amino acids. The ends were cut back, 5 bases at V and 0 bases at J, with 1 base in the middle. In germline, CDR1 is MNHEY, CDR2 SMNVEV (reference sequence). In DNA, the CDR3 is TGTGCCAGCAGTCACCAAGAGACCCAGTACTTC. It specifies CASSHQETQYF.

This clone was counted a single time. The chain has TRBV12-3 or TRBV12-4 and TRBJ1-2; tentative D call: TRBD1 (6 bases). The CDR3 runs to 11 residues. Trimming shortened V by 6 bases and J by 8 bases, and 10 bases separated the two germline ends. CDR3 DNA: TGTGCCAGCAGGGACAGTCAAGGCTACACCTTC. It encodes CASRDSQGYTF.

The chain links TRBV7-6 to TRBJ1-1; the D gene is possibly TRBD1 (6 bases). The CDR3 contains 13 residues. Germline V gives CDR1 SGHVS, CDR2 FNYEAQ. Trimming left V 2 bases short and J 7 bases short, with 11 bases between. The CDR3 DNA is TGTGCCAGCAGCTTATCAGGGGTGGGTGAAGCTTTCTTT. Protein product: CASSLSGVGEAFF.

CDR3 nucleotide sequence: TGTGCCGACAACCCTACAGGAAACACCATATATTTT. It specifies CADNPTGNTIYF. V usage is TRBV5-3 and J usage is TRBJ1-3; D is uncertain. TRBV5-3 falls under the ORF class, with uncertain function. This CDR3 spans 12 amino acids. Trimming pared 10 bases from V and 4 bases from J, leaving 12 bases between.

This chain links TRBV28 with TRBJ1-1; TRBD1 might be the D (5 bases). Germline assignment: CDR1 MDHEN and CDR2 SYDVKM. The length of the CDR3 is 13 residues. V was clipped by 4 bases and J by 3 bases, with 9 bases between them. The CDR3 is CASSWGLYTEAFF. CDR3 sequence (DNA): TGTGCCAGCAGTTGGGGACTGTACACTGAAGCTTTCTTT.

CDR3 nucleotides: TGTGCCAGCAGCTTGCCCGGGACTAACTATGGCTACACCTTC. The encoded protein is CASSLPGTNYGYTF. The chain links TRBV5-6 to TRBJ1-2; D gene ambiguous. The length of the CDR3 is 14 residues. Germline lookup yields CDR1 SGHDT and CDR2 YYEEEE. V gave up 1 base and J gave up 0 bases, with 7 bases separating them.

In its sample, this clone was seen once. The V gene is TRBV19, the J gene TRBJ1-5; weak D call: TRBD1 (6 bases). CDR3 length: 14 amino acids. Trimming left V 3 bases short and J 4 bases short, with 10 bases between. Germline values: CDR1 LNHDA, CDR2 SQIVND (reference sequence). CDR3 residues: CASSIGGPNQPQHF. The DNA of the CDR3 is TGTGCCAGTAGTATCGGGGGCCCTAATCAGCCCCAGCATTTT.

The chain recombines TRBV6-5 with TRBJ1-4; D not certain. Trimming left V 11 bases short and J 9 bases short, with 19 bases between. The CDR3 length is 13 residues. Germline V gene lookup returns CDR1 MNHEY and CDR2 SVGAGI. CDR3 in amino acids: CASAEVRGQKLFF. The DNA for the CDR3 is TGTGCCTCAGCGGAAGTTCGGGGTCAAAAACTGTTTTTT.

The chain combines TRBV7-9 with TRBJ1-4; TRBD1 matches at 7 bases. V shed 5 bases and J 8 bases; nucleotides not matched to a gene: 5. Germline V gene sequence: CDR1 SEHNR, CDR2 FQNEAQ (reference sequence). The CDR3 covers 13 residues. In DNA, the CDR3 is TGTGCCAGCAGCCTTGACAGGGCCGAAAAACTGTTTTTT. This codes for CASSLDRAEKLFF. Based on the CDR3 plus reference TRBV7-9 and TRBJ1-4, the full variable domain is DTGVSQNPRHKITKRGQNVTFRCDPISEHNRLYWYRQTLGQGPEFLTYFQNEAQLEKSRLLSDRFSAERPKGSFSTLEIQRTEQGDSAMYLCASSLDRAEKLFFGSGTQLSVL.

This chain uses TRBV11-2 with TRBJ1-3, with D possibly being TRBD1 (5 bases). Germline CDR1 and CDR2: SGHAT and FQNNGV. The V end was cut by 3 bases, the J end by 4 bases, with 10 bases between. The CDR3 totals 14 residues. The CDR3 nucleotides read TGTGCCAGCAGCTTGGGGACGGAAGGAAACACCATATATTTT. Translation: CASSLGTEGNTIYF.

This clone was observed a single time. The rearrangement links TRBV3-1 (or the pseudogene TRBV3-2) to TRBJ2-1, with D maybe TRBD1 (6 bases). The CDR3 has 12 residues. The V end lost 4 bases, the J end lost 5 bases, and 6 bases lay between the germline ends. Germline values: CDR1 LGHDT, CDR2 YNNKEL (reference sequence). As DNA, the CDR3 is TGTGCCAGCAGCCGGACAGACAATGAGCAGTTCTTC. It translates to CASSRTDNEQFF.

The chain combines TRBV5-1 with TRBJ2-2, with D possibly called TRBD1 or TRBD2 (5 bases each). CDR1 and CDR2 (germline): SGHRS, YFSETQ. CDR3 length: 14 amino acids. With 5 bases removed from V and 2 bases from J, the gap between germline ends came to 10 bases. CDR3: CASRGTGNTGELFF. The DNA for the CDR3 is TGCGCCAGCAGGGGGACGGGAAACACCGGGGAGCTGTTTTTT.

The chain carries TRBV11-2 and TRBJ2-7; D ambiguous. Trimming stripped 2 bases from V and 4 bases from J, with 12 bases between. Germline CDR1 SGHAT, CDR2 FQNNGV. The CDR3 length is 14 residues. Here the CDR3 reads CASSLSTTSYEQYF. The CDR3, as DNA: TGTGCCAGCAGCTTATCCACAACCTCTTACGAGCAGTACTTC.

The chain combines TRBV24-1 with TRBJ2-5; no firm D call. The V and J ends lost 3 bases and 4 bases respectively, with 20 bases between them. The CDR3 runs to 17 residues. From germline, CDR1 is KGHDR and CDR2 SFDVKD. The CDR3 nucleotides read TGTGCCACCAGTGATCCGACATCTAGGTTCGAGCGAGAGACCCAGTACTTC. This encodes CATSDPTSRFERETQYF.

The CDR3 reads CASSQGWGADTQYF. The CDR3 coding sequence is TGTGCCAGCAGCCAGGGTTGGGGTGCAGATACGCAGTATTTT. The chain has TRBV3-1 (or the pseudogene TRBV3-2) and TRBJ2-3; D not certain. The V and J ends lost 3 bases and 4 bases respectively, with 11 bases between them. From germline, CDR1 is LGHDT and CDR2 YNNKEL (reference sequence). The CDR3 runs 14 residues.